This entry is about one TCR beta chain. Its antigen is unknown. V trimming: 4 bases; J trimming: 7 bases; junction bases outside the gene matches: 17. CDR1 is SGHKS, CDR2 YYEKEE, per germline (reference sequence). The CDR3 runs 17 residues. These data come from a study of blood T cells in healthy people across ages. Findings and limits, study-wide: Age advanced and TCR beta diversity per million T cells fell, roughly linearly.

It was with a sample-barcoded 5' primer and a J-beta primer mix that a second PCR of about 6 to 12 cycles was run. A template-switch adaptor containing 12 random nucleotides labeled each cDNA molecule. TCRdb re-called the 5' RACE reads with MiXCR, one entry per CDR3 protein. Of around 650,000 distinct CDR3 sequences detected, approximately 31% appear once; the ten largest clones hold just over 15%. Donation came from healthy Caucasian individuals in Russia who were aged about 6 to 95. The total RNA that was extracted per sample amounted to at least 5.5 micrograms. The TCR originated in a woman at least 80 years old in good health. The genes are TRBV5-5 and TRBJ1-1, with TRBD1 identical over 9 bases. Sequencing used blood. The CDR3 bases are TGTGCCAGCAGCCACGAAACAGGGGGCAGCGCCCCAAATGAAGCTTTCTTT. This codes for CASSHETGGSAPNEAFF.